This T cell receptor beta chain was profiled in a study of blood T cells in healthy people across ages. This clonotype was detected ten times or more. No antigen is known for it. This CDR3 has 15 amino acids. The junction had 6 bases not matched to a gene; V was cut back by 2 bases and J by 5 bases. Germline V gene sequence: CDR1 MNHEY, CDR2 SVGAGI. Then a second PCR, running roughly 7 to 11 cycles, was carried out with a sample-barcoded 5' primer and a J-beta primer mix. TCRdb passed the 5' RACE reads through MiXCR, listing each CDR3 protein once. The sample lists some 1.5 million distinct CDR3 sequences, about 28% occurring once. Study-wide results and limits: Diversity was estimated from one million T cells, and these estimates were considered underestimates. PBMCs went unsorted, and a conclusive naive versus antigen-experienced comparison was therefore prevented. Greater diversity and more naive CD4+ cells were seen in long-lived donors than in aged donors.

The chain links TRBV6-5 to TRBJ2-5; 9 nucleotides align to TRBD2. Sequencing was performed on blood. This receptor was obtained from a woman aged 25-40 years in good health. For the CDR3, the DNA is TGTGCCAGCAGTTACGTCGGCGGGGGGGACGAGACCCAGTACTTC. It encodes CASSYVGGGDETQYF.